This TCR beta chain was sequenced for a study of shared clonotypes between healthy human individuals. Study-wide findings and caveats: Naive subsets tended to show greater estimated richness than memory subsets.

This CDR3 spans 14 amino acids. Per the germline V gene, CDR1 is SQVTM and CDR2 is ANQGSEA. Assay: immunoSEQ multiplex PCR; the TCRdb copy retains only in-frame clones and omits some. The top ten hold approximately 1.8% of the sample, which has 600,000 to 750,000 clones, around 77% seen once. In the case of this clone: Its target is unknown.

The chain combines TRBV29-1 with TRBJ2-5; 8 bases are a match to TRBD1. The J call may be faulty, since TRBJ2-7 better matches the DNA end. Sequencing input: memory CD4+ T cells sorted from blood. Indicated subset: CD45RA-negative fraction. The receptor was derived from a woman in her 30s in good health. CDR3 in amino acids: CSVEALQGAYEQYF. CDR3 coding DNA: TGCAGCGTTGAGGCGCTACAGGGGGCCTACGAGCAGTACTTC.